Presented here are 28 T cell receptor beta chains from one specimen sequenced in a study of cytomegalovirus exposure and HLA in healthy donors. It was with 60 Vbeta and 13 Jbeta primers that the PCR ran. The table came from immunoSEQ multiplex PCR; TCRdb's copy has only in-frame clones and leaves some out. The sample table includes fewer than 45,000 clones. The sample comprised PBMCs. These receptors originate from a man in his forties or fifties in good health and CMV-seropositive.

This CDR3 is CASSIVLGQQFF. The CDR3 DNA reads TGTGCCAGTAGTATCGTACTCGGTCAGCAGTTCTTC. V is TRBV19 and J is TRBJ2-1; D unresolved. This CDR3 comprises 12 residues. V was shortened by 3 bases and J by 11 bases, with 11 bases between the two germline ends. Germline V gives CDR1 LNHDA, CDR2 SQIVND (reference sequence).

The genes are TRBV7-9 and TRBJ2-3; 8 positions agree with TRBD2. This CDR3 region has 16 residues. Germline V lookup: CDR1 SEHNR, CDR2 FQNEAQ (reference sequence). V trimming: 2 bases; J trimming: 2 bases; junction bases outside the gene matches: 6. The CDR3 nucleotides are TGTGCCAGCAGCTTACAGCGGGAGCCCTACACAGATACGCAGTATTTT. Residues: CASSLQREPYTDTQYF.

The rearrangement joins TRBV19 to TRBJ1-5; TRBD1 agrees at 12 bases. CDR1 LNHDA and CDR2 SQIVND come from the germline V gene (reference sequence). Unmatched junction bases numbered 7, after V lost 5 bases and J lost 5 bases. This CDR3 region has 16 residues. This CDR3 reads CASSPEGDRGHQPQHF. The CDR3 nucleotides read TGTGCCAGTAGTCCTGAGGGGGACAGGGGGCATCAGCCCCAGCATTTT.

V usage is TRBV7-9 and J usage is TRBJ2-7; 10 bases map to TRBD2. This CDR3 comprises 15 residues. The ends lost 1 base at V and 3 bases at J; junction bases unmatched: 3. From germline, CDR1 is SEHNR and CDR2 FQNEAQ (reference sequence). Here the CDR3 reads CASSLVPSGSYEQYF. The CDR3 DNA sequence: TGTGCCAGCAGCTTAGTCCCTAGCGGGAGCTACGAGCAGTACTTC. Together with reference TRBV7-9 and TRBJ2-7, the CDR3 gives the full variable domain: DTGVSQNPRHKITKRGQNVTFRCDPISEHNRLYWYRQTLGQGPEFLTYFQNEAQLEKSRLLSDRFSAERPKGSFSTLEIQRTEQGDSAMYLCASSLVPSGSYEQYFGPGTRLTVT.

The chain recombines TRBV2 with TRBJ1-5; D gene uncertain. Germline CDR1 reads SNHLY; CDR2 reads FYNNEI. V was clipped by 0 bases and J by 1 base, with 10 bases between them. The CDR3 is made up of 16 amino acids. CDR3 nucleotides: TGTGCCAGCAGTGAAGCGCTTTTGGCCAGCAATCAGCCCCAGCATTTT. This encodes CASSEALLASNQPQHF.

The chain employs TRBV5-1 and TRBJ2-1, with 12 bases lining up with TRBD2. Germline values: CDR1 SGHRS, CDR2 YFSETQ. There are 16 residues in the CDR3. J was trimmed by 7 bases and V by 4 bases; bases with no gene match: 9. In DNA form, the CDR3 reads TGCGCCAGCAGCCGACCTAGCGGGAGGGCCGGGAATGAGCAGTTCTTC. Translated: CASSRPSGRAGNEQFF. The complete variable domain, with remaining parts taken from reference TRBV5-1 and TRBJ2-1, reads KAGVTQTPRYLIKTRGQQVTLSCSPISGHRSVSWYQQTPGQGLQFLFEYFSETQRNKGNFPGRFSGRQFSNSRSEMNVSTLELGDSALYLCASSRPSGRAGNEQFFGPGTRLTVL.

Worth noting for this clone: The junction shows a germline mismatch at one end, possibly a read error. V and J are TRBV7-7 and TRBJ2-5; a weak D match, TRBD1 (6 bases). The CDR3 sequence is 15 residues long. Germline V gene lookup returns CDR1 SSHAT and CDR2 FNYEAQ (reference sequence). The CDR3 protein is CASSFGGTGLETQYF. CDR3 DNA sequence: TGTGCTAGCAGCTTTGGGGGAACAGGGTTAGAGACCCAGTACTTC.

The CDR3 region is CASSLPPRGVSVEKLFF. CDR3 DNA sequence: TGCGCCAGCAGCCTACCGCCTCGGGGGGTCTCTGTTGAAAAACTGTTTTTT. The gene calls are TRBV4-1 and TRBJ1-4; D perhaps matches TRBD1 (5 bases). This CDR3 contains 17 residues. The V gene lost 4 bases and the J gene lost 7 bases, with 22 bases spanning the gap. CDR1 MGHRA and CDR2 YSYEKL come from the germline V gene.

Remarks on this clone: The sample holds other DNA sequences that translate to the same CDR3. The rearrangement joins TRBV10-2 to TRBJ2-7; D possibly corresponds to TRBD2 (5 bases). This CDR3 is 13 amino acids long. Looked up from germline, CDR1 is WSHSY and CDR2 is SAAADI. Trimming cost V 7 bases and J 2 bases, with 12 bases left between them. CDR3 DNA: TGCGCCAGCAAGTCCAGCGGAACCTACGAGCAGTACTTC. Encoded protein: CASKSSGTYEQYF.

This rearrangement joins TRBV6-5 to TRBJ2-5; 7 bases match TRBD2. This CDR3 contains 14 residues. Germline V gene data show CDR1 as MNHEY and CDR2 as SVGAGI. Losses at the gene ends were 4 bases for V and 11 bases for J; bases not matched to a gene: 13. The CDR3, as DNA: TGTGCCAGCAGTTCGGGACTTACAACGCGGGAGCAGTACTTC. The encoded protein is CASSSGLTTREQYF.

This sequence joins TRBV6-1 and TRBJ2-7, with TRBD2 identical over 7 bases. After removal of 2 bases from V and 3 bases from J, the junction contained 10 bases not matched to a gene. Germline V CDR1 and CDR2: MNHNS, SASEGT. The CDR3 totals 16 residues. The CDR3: CASSETGAGGGYEQYF. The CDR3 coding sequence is TGTGCCAGCAGTGAAACCGGCGCAGGCGGGGGCTACGAGCAGTACTTC.

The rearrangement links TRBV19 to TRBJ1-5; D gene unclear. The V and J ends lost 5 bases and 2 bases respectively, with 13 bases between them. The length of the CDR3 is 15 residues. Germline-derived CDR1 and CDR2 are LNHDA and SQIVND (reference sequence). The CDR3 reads CASSPHALGNQPQHF. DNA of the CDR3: TGTGCCAGTAGTCCCCACGCGTTGGGCAATCAGCCCCAGCATTTT.

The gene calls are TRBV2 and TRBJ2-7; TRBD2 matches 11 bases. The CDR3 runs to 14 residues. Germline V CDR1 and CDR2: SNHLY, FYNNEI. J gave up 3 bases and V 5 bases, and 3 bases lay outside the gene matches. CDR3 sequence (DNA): TGTGCCAGCAGTCTAGCGGGAGGCCTCTACGAGCAGTACTTC. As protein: CASSLAGGLYEQYF.

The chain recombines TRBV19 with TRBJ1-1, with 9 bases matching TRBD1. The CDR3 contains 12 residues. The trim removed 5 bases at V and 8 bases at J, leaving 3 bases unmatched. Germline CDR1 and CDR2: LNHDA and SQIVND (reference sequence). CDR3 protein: CASSDRGSEAFF. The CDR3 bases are TGTGCCAGTAGTGACAGGGGGTCGGAAGCTTTCTTT.

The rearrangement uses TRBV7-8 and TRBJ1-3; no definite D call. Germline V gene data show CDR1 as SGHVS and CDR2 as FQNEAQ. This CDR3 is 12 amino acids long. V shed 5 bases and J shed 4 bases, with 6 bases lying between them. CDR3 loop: CASSLLGNTIYF. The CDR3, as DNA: TGTGCCAGCAGCCTCCTCGGAAACACCATATATTTT.

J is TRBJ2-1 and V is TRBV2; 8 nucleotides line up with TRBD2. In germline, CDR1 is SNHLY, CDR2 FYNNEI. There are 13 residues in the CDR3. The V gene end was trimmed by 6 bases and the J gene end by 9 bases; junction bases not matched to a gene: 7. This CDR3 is CASRLAENTEQFF. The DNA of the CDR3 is TGTGCCAGCAGACTAGCGGAAAACACTGAGCAGTTCTTC.

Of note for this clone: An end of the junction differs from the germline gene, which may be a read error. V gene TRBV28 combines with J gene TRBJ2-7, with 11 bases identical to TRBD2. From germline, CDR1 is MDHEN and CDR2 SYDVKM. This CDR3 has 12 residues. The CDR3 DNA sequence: TGTGCCAGCACCTCCTTCGGACTAGCGGGCGCCTTC. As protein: CASTSFGLAGAF. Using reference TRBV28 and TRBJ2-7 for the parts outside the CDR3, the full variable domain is DVKVTQSSRYLVKRTGEKVFLECVQDMDHENMFWYRQDPGLGLRLIYFSYDVKMKEKGDIPEGYSVSREKKERFSLILESASTNQTSMYLCASTSFGLAGAFGPGTRLTVT.

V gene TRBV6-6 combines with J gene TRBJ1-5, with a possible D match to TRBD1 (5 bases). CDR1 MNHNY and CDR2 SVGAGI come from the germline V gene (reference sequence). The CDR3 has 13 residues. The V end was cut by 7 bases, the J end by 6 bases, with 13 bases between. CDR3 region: CASTRGDGQPQHF. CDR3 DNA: TGTGCCAGCACGCGGGGGGACGGTCAGCCCCAGCATTTT.

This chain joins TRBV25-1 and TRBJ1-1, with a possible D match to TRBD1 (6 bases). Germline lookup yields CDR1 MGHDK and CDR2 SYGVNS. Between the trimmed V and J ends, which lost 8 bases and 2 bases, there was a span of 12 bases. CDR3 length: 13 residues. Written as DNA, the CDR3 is TGTGCCAGCCAGACAGGAGGAAACACTGAAGCTTTCTTT. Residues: CASQTGGNTEAFF.

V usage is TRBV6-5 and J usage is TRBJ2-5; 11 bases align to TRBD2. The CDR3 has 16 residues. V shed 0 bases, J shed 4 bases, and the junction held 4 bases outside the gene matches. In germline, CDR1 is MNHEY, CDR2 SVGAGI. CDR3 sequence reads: CASSYSRLAGGETQYF. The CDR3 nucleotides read TGTGCCAGCAGTTACTCTAGGCTAGCGGGAGGAGAGACCCAGTACTTC.

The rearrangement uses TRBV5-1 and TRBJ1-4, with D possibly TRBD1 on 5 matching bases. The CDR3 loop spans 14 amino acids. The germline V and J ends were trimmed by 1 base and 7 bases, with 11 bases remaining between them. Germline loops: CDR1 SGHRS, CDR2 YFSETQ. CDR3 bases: TGCGCCAGCAGCTTGCCGGGGGGAGGTGAAAAACTGTTTTTT. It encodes CASSLPGGGEKLFF.

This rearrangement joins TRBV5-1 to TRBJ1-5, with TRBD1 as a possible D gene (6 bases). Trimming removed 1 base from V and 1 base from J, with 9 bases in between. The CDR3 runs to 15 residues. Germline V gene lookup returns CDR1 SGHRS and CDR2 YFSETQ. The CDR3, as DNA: TGCGCCAGCAGCTTGACAGGGAGCAGCAATCAGCCCCAGCATTTT. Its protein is CASSLTGSSNQPQHF.

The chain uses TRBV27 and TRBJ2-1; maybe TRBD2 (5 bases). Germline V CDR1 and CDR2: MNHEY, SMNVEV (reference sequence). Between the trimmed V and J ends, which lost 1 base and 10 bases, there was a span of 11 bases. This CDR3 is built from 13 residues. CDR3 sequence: CASSLFGKPEQFF. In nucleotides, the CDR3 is TGTGCCAGCAGTTTATTCGGGAAACCCGAGCAGTTCTTC.

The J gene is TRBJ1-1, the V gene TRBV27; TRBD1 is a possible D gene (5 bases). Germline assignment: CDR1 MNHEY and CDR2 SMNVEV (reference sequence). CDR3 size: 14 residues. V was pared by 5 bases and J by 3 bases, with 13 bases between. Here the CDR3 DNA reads TGTGCCAGCAGTCAGGGATGGAGGGACACTGAAGCTTTCTTT. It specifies CASSQGWRDTEAFF.

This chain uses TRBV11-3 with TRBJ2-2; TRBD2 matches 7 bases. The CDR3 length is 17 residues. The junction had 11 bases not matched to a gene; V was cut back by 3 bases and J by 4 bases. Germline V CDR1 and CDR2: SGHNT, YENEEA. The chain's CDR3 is CASSFWTGGGATGELFF. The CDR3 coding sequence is TGTGCCAGCAGCTTTTGGACGGGAGGCGGTGCCACCGGGGAGCTGTTTTTT.

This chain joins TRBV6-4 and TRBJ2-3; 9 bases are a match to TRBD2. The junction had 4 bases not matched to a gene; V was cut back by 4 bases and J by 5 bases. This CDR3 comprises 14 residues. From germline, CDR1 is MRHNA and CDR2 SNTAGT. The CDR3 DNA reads TGTGCCAGCAGTGTAGCGGGAGAGGGAGATACGCAGTATTTT. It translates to CASSVAGEGDTQYF.

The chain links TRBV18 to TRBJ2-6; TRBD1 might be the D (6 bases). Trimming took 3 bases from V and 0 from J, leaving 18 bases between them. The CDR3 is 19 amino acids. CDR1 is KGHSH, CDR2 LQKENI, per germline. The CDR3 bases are TGTGCCAGCTCACCTTTCTCACAGGGACCTTCCTCTGGGGCCAACGTCCTGACTTTC. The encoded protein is CASSPFSQGPSSGANVLTF.

The CDR3 nucleotides read TGTGCCAGCAGAGACGGGACACTAGATAATTCACCCCTCCACTTT. Its translation: CASRDGTLDNSPLHF. This sequence joins TRBV6-5 and TRBJ1-6, with D perhaps TRBD1 (6 bases). Trimming stripped 6 bases from V and 5 bases from J, with 14 bases between. From germline, CDR1 is MNHEY and CDR2 SVGAGI. The CDR3 runs 15 residues.